This T cell receptor beta chain was recovered during a study of human T cells and chemical hapten exposure. Study overall: The patients were mostly female; they had alopecia areata, totalis or universalis.

Study-level findings and limits: Healthy individuals' immune responses may differ from those of donors, who had alopecia.

After removal of 4 bases from V and 11 bases from J, the junction contained 11 bases not matched to a gene. Germline V lookup: CDR1 MNHNY, CDR2 SVGAGI (reference sequence). This CDR3 has 15 amino acids. This clonotype has a count of ten or more. Its specificity is unknown. During construction of the library, unique molecular identifiers were attached to individual cDNA molecules for quantitative, reproducible TCR counting. Each CDR3 protein gets one entry after TCRdb re-called the RACE reads with MiXCR. Of over 75,000 distinct CDR3 sequences listed, 7% to 8% are singletons. Regarding time point: patch test 1, 2 weeks after DPC sensitization. Treatment given: therapeutic diphenylcyclopropenone sensitization with weekly scalp DPC. Non-pregnant alopecia patients aged 18 to 70, suitable for DPC therapy.

Sample: whole blood, taken in connection with sensitization to the hapten diphenylcyclopropenone (DPC). The chain couples TRBV6-6 to TRBJ1-6; 7 nucleotides match TRBD1. This receptor was taken from a woman between 25 and 40 years old with alopecia areata. Some clones in this sample may be carry-over from other donors' samples. The DNA of the CDR3 is TGTGCCAGCAGTTCCCCCGACAGGGTATCGCCACCCCTCCACTTT. Translating gives CASSSPDRVSPPLHF.